The clone carrying this TCR beta chain is termed medium-sized. TCRdb processed the PCR reads anew with MiXCR; each CDR3 protein has one entry. The sample yields around 19,000 distinct CDR3 sequences, under 60% seen once. Trimming took off 2 bases at V and 3 bases at J, with 9 bases between the two ends. There are 14 residues in the CDR3. This sample was taken from a study of esophageal squamous cell carcinoma under preoperative chemotherapy. Time point meaning: after preoperative PTX-NDP chemotherapy. Sampling took place from a patient given preoperative chemotherapy. The clonotype was recovered from a human donor with esophageal squamous cell carcinoma. The donor label of this sample is uncertain. The chain has TRBV12-3 or TRBV12-4 and TRBJ2-3; D is perhaps TRBD1 (6 bases). In DNA form, the CDR3 reads TGTGCCAGCAGTTTAACGAGGGGGACAGATACGCAGTATTTT. Its translation is CASSLTRGTDTQYF.